A single sample gave rise to the 25 T cell receptor beta chains below, sequenced in a study of OX40 agonist ivuxolimab in advanced cancers. Assay: immunoSEQ multiplex PCR; the TCRdb copy retains only in-frame clones and omits some. The data show roughly 49,000 clones, 84% seen once. Source: CD4+ or CD8+ T cells sorted from blood, taken in a trial of the OX40 agonist ivuxolimab. The origin of the receptors is an adult with an advanced solid tumor such as melanoma, head and neck, liver or kidney cancer.

The J gene is TRBJ1-1, the V gene TRBV15; D is perhaps TRBD1 (6 bases). The CDR3 length is 13 residues. The ends were cut back, 8 bases at V and 4 bases at J, with 14 bases in the middle. The germline V gene encodes CDR1 LNHNV and CDR2 YYDKDF (reference sequence). The CDR3 protein is CATVQIQGTEAFF. The CDR3 nucleotides read TGTGCCACCGTACAGATACAGGGCACTGAAGCTTTCTTT. Together with reference TRBV15 and TRBJ1-1, the CDR3 gives the full variable domain: DAMVIQNPRYQVTQFGKPVTLSCSQTLNHNVMYWYQQKSSQAPKLLFHYYDKDFNNEADTPDNFQSRRPNTSFCFLDIRSPGLGDTAMYLCATVQIQGTEAFFGQGTRLTVV.

The chain couples TRBV27 to TRBJ1-2; D is ambiguous. The length of the CDR3 is 13 residues. Per the germline V gene, CDR1 is MNHEY and CDR2 is SMNVEV (reference sequence). V lost 2 bases, J lost 0 bases, and 4 bases lay in between. CDR3 loop: CASSLSPNYGYTF. CDR3 coding DNA: TGTGCCAGCAGTTTAAGTCCTAACTATGGCTACACCTTC.

The CDR3 DNA is TGTGCCAGCAGCACAGGGGGACCGGGGCTGAACACTGAAGCTTTCTTT. As protein: CASSTGGPGLNTEAFF. This chain uses TRBV5-6 with TRBJ1-1, with TRBD1 matching 8 bases. The CDR3 extends over 16 amino acids. The germline V gene encodes CDR1 SGHDT and CDR2 YYEEEE. The V gene end was trimmed by 4 bases and the J gene end by 0 bases; junction bases not matched to a gene: 8.

V usage is TRBV30 and J usage is TRBJ1-5; 8 nucleotides match TRBD1. The CDR3 has 15 amino acids. Germline trimming cut 0 bases from V and 4 bases from J; bases unmatched to any gene: 5. The V gene's germline CDR1 is GTSNPN and CDR2 SVGIG (reference sequence). CDR3 loop: CAWSVRGQVNQPQHF. CDR3 DNA sequence: TGTGCCTGGAGTGTTAGGGGACAGGTTAATCAGCCCCAGCATTTT.

The V gene is TRBV15, the J gene TRBJ2-2; TRBD1 agrees at 7 bases. The CDR3 is made up of 16 amino acids. Germline V CDR1 and CDR2: LNHNV, YYDKDF (reference sequence). With V trimmed by 1 base and J by 2 bases, 4 bases remained unmatched. CDR3 bases: TGTGCCACCAGCAGAGGTCAGGGGGAAAACACCGGGGAGCTGTTTTTT. Its protein is CATSRGQGENTGELFF.

The V and J genes are TRBV18 and TRBJ2-1, with 7 nucleotides matching TRBD2. This CDR3 is built from 14 residues. Germline V gives CDR1 KGHSH, CDR2 LQKENI. After removal of 1 base from V and 6 bases from J, the junction contained 3 bases not matched to a gene. For the CDR3, the DNA is TGTGCCAGCTCACCACGCGGGAGAACCAATGAGCAGTTCTTC. It yields the protein CASSPRGRTNEQFF.

The chain carries TRBV7-9 and TRBJ2-7; D unclear. This CDR3 is 11 amino acids long. Germline V gene sequence: CDR1 SEHNR, CDR2 FQNEAQ (reference sequence). Trimming removed 4 bases from V and 7 bases from J, with 8 bases in between. The CDR3, as DNA: TGTGCCAGCAGCTACATAGGGGAGCAGTACTTC. Translation gives CASSYIGEQYF. The full variable domain, its missing parts supplied by reference TRBV7-9 and TRBJ2-7, is DTGVSQNPRHKITKRGQNVTFRCDPISEHNRLYWYRQTLGQGPEFLTYFQNEAQLEKSRLLSDRFSAERPKGSFSTLEIQRTEQGDSAMYLCASSYIGEQYFGPGTRLTVT.

This rearrangement joins TRBV5-1 to TRBJ1-1; no firm D call. The V gene's germline CDR1 is SGHRS and CDR2 YFSETQ. The V end lost 0 bases, the J end lost 0 bases, and 6 bases lay between the germline ends. CDR3 size: 14 residues. The CDR3 sequence is CASSLETVNTEAFF. CDR3 nucleotides: TGCGCCAGCAGCTTGGAAACAGTGAACACTGAAGCTTTCTTT.

The V gene is TRBV10-3, the J gene TRBJ1-5; D gene unclear. V dropped 3 bases and J dropped 2 bases, with 8 bases sitting between them. This CDR3 has 14 amino acids. Germline V gives CDR1 ENHRY, CDR2 SYGVKD. For the CDR3, the DNA is TGTGCCATCAGTGATGGCCGAGGCAATCAGCCCCAGCATTTT. Its protein is CAISDGRGNQPQHF.

This chain joins TRBV2 and TRBJ2-5; D is ambiguous. The tail of the sequence fits TRBJ2-7 better, so the J call may be wrong. Germline V gene data show CDR1 as SNHLY and CDR2 as FYNNEI. There are 14 residues in the CDR3. The CDR3 loop reads CASSEKAHSYEQYF. For the CDR3, the DNA is TGTGCCAGCAGTGAAAAAGCTCACTCCTACGAGCAGTACTTC.

This clone was seen a handful of times. The germline gene is not matched at one end of the junction; a read error may be the cause. CDR3 sequence reads: CASRLGRGPNTGELFF. CDR3 coding DNA: TGCGCCAGCAGATTGGGACGGGGGCCGAACACCGGGGAGCTGTTTTTT. This chain joins TRBV5-1 and TRBJ2-2; perhaps D is TRBD1 or TRBD2 (6 bases each). The germline gives CDR1 SGHRS, CDR2 YFSETQ. This CDR3 has 16 residues. The full variable domain, with the rest looked up from reference TRBV5-1 and TRBJ2-2, is KAGVTQTPRYLIKTRGQQVTLSCSPISGHRSVSWYQQTPGQGLQFLFEYFSETQRNKGNFPGRFSGRQFSNSRSEMNVSTLELGDSALYLCASRLGRGPNTGELFFGEGSRLTVL.

This clone was recorded only once. The DNA of the CDR3 is TGTGCCAGCAGCGTCCAGGGGACTAATTCACCCCTCCACTTT. Encoded protein: CASSVQGTNSPLHF. The rearrangement links TRBV9 to TRBJ1-6; TRBD1 might be the D (6 bases). The V gene's germline CDR1 is SGDLS and CDR2 YYNGEE. CDR3 length: 14 residues. V was pared by 2 bases and J by 6 bases, with 9 bases between.

The V and J genes are TRBV9 and TRBJ2-5, with D possibly TRBD2 on 5 matching bases. V shed 0 bases and J shed 4 bases, with 10 bases lying between them. The germline CDR1 and CDR2 sequences are SGDLS and YYNGEE. CDR3 length: 14 amino acids. The CDR3 DNA reads TGTGCCAGCAGCGTAGTGGGAGCCGGAGAGACCCAGTACTTC. This sequence encodes CASSVVGAGETQYF.

This chain connects TRBV7-8 to TRBJ2-1; a possible D gene is TRBD2 (6 bases). There are 16 residues in the CDR3. Trimming pared 5 bases from V and 0 bases from J, leaving 14 bases between. In germline, CDR1 is SGHVS, CDR2 FQNEAQ. The CDR3 is CASSVRSGRSYNEQFF. In DNA, the CDR3 is TGTGCCAGCAGCGTCCGAAGCGGGCGCTCCTACAATGAGCAGTTCTTC.

The chain links TRBV29-1 to TRBJ2-5; either TRBD1 or TRBD2 may supply D (5 bases each). Germline CDR1 reads SQVTM; CDR2 reads ANQGSEA. Trimming stripped 6 bases from V and 3 bases from J, with 11 bases between. The CDR3 loop spans 12 amino acids. The CDR3 sequence: CSVAVGEETQYF. In DNA, the CDR3 is TGCAGCGTGGCCGTGGGGGAAGAGACCCAGTACTTC.

CDR3 sequence (DNA): TGTGCCAGCATATTTTCGGGGACAGGCAATCAGCCCCAGCATTTT. Translation: CASIFSGTGNQPQHF. The chain combines TRBV28 with TRBJ1-5, with TRBD1 matching over 7 bases. The V segment lost 7 bases and the J segment 2 bases; nucleotides outside the gene matches: 8. CDR3 length equals 15 residues. Germline V gene data show CDR1 as MDHEN and CDR2 as SYDVKM.

This chain's CDR3 is CASRTGRNTEAFF. The CDR3 DNA follows: TGTGCCAGCCGGACAGGTCGGAACACTGAAGCTTTCTTT. V usage is TRBV19 and J usage is TRBJ1-1, with TRBD1 identical over 7 bases. The CDR3 is 13 amino acids. J gave up 1 base and V 9 bases, and 5 bases lay outside the gene matches. Looked up from germline, CDR1 is LNHDA and CDR2 is SQIVND (reference sequence).

V is TRBV19 and J is TRBJ2-6; D not resolved. The CDR3 loop spans 15 amino acids. The germline gives CDR1 LNHDA, CDR2 SQIVND (reference sequence). V lost 7 bases and J lost 2, with 12 bases in between. DNA for the CDR3: TGTGCCAGTACGGTCTCCGGACCTGGGGCCAACGTCCTGACTTTC. Its translation: CASTVSGPGANVLTF.

This sequence joins TRBV28 and TRBJ2-5; TRBD1 is a possible D gene (6 bases). CDR1 MDHEN and CDR2 SYDVKM come from the germline V gene. The CDR3 spans 16 residues. V lost 6 bases to trimming and J lost 6 bases, with 23 bases between them. The CDR3 sequence: CASRTGQFGSTKTQYF. CDR3 nucleotide sequence: TGTGCCAGCAGAACAGGACAGTTCGGGTCCACGAAGACCCAGTACTTC.

The CDR3 coding sequence is TGTGCCAGCAGCTCGACTAGCGGAGCATACAATGAGCAGTTCTTC. It is translated as CASSSTSGAYNEQFF. The chain recombines TRBV5-4 with TRBJ2-1; 9 nucleotides align to TRBD2. V shed 3 bases, J shed 4 bases, and the junction held 5 bases outside the gene matches. The CDR3 has 15 residues. Germline CDR1 SGHNT, CDR2 YYREEE (reference sequence).

The chain recombines TRBV5-1 with TRBJ2-3, with 8 bases identical to TRBD2. V was clipped by 2 bases and J by 1 base; unmatched bases: 6. The CDR3 loop spans 16 amino acids. Germline V gene data show CDR1 as SGHRS and CDR2 as YFSETQ. The CDR3 sequence: CASSLPAGGRTDTQYF. The CDR3 region has the DNA TGCGCCAGCAGCTTACCTGCGGGGGGACGCACAGATACGCAGTATTTT.

V is TRBV7-2 and J is TRBJ2-3; D gene ambiguous. The CDR3 is 15 residues long. Trimming pared 3 bases from V and 0 bases from J, leaving 10 bases between. Per germline, CDR1 SGHTA and CDR2 FQGNSA. CDR3 in DNA: TGTGCCAGCAGCTTTGACCCGGAGAGCACAGATACGCAGTATTTT. Residues: CASSFDPESTDTQYF.

The table lists this clone with a count of one. The chain has TRBV5-1 and TRBJ2-1, with a weak D call TRBD2 (6 bases). The length of the CDR3 is 14 residues. Germline CDR1 and CDR2: SGHRS and YFSETQ. V was cut by 0 bases and J by 6 bases, with 10 bases left in between. The DNA of the CDR3 is TGCGCCAGCAGCTTGGACGGGAGTATCAATGAGCAGTTCTTC. Protein: CASSLDGSINEQFF. The variable domain in full, completed from reference TRBV5-1 and TRBJ2-1, reads KAGVTQTPRYLIKTRGQQVTLSCSPISGHRSVSWYQQTPGQGLQFLFEYFSETQRNKGNFPGRFSGRQFSNSRSEMNVSTLELGDSALYLCASSLDGSINEQFFGPGTRLTVL.

CDR3 sequence: CASSLTQNNEQFF. The CDR3 nucleotides are TGCGCCAGCAGCTTAACGCAAAACAATGAGCAGTTCTTC. The chain combines TRBV5-1 with TRBJ2-1, with D unclear. The germline V gene has CDR1 SGHRS and CDR2 YFSETQ. The CDR3 loop spans 13 amino acids. V gave up 2 bases and J gave up 5 bases, with 8 bases separating them.

The genes are TRBV5-1 and TRBJ2-5; 8 bases fit TRBD1. V gave up 4 bases and J gave up 1 base; unmatched junction bases: 6. The CDR3 spans 15 residues. The germline CDR1 and CDR2 sequences are SGHRS and YFSETQ. The CDR3 bases are TGCGCCAGCAGCCGGACAGGGTACAGCCAAGAGACCCAGTACTTC. It specifies CASSRTGYSQETQYF.